The text below deals with one T cell receptor beta chain. This sample is drawn from a study of OX40 agonist ivuxolimab in advanced cancers. Study details: Patients were given ivuxolimab, an antibody that agonizes OX40 (CD134). Males comprised 70% to 85% of the group, whose mean age was approximately 60 years (range about 20 to 79).

Libraries were prepared by immunoSEQ multiplex PCR; TCRdb keeps only in-frame clonotypes and omits some of them. The sample carries around 85,000 clones, about 90% recorded once. Trimming shortened V by 7 bases and J by 4 bases, and 17 bases separated the two germline ends. There are 15 residues in the CDR3. Germline CDR1 SNHLY, CDR2 FYNNEI. The receptor comes from an adult with an advanced solid tumor such as melanoma, head and neck, liver or kidney cancer. The chain has TRBV2 and TRBJ1-3, with D tentatively TRBD1 (6 bases). This specimen was CD4+ or CD8+ T cells sorted from blood, taken in a trial of the OX40 agonist ivuxolimab. CDR3 DNA sequence: TGTGCCAGCAAATATATTCAACAGGGAGGAAACACCATATATTTT. As protein: CASKYIQQGGNTIYF.